This TCR beta chain appears in the sequencing data of a study of blood T cell repertoires in COVID-19. The wider study: In each case, the material was cDNA or gDNA derived from T cells, B-cell-depleted T cells, or PBMCs.

Original handling: Reference gene primer amplification gave nucleated cell count estimates. Repertoires were generated with immunoSEQ multiplex PCR, while TCRdb's copy carries only in-frame clones and drops some. That table furnishes V, J and clone size, whereas the DNA furnished D and trimming. The sample contains some 260,000 clones, roughly 84% of which appear only once. Trimming took off 3 bases at V and 5 bases at J, with 11 bases between the two ends. The CDR3 runs 14 residues. The germline V gene encodes CDR1 SGDLS and CDR2 YYNGEE. Input material: peripheral blood. This chain connects TRBV9 to TRBJ2-2; unclear D gene. This TCR was recovered from a middle-aged woman with active or convalescent COVID-19. The CDR3 region has the DNA TGTGCCAGCAGCGCCAGACTTGGGACCGGGGAGCTGTTTTTT. It encodes CASSARLGTGELFF.